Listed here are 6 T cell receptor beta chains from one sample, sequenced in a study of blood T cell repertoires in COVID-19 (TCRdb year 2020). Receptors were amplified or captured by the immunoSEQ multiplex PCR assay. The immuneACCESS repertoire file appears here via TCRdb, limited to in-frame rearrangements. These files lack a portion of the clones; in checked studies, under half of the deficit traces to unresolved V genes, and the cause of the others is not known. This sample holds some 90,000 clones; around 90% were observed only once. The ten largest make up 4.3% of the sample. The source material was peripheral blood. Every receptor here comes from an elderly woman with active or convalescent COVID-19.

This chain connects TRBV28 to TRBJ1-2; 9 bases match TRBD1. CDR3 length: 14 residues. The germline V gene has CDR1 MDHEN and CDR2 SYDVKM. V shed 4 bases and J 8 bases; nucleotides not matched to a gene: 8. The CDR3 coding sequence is TGTGCCAGCAGTTGGGACAGGGCCCCATTCGGCTACACCTTC. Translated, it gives CASSWDRAPFGYTF.

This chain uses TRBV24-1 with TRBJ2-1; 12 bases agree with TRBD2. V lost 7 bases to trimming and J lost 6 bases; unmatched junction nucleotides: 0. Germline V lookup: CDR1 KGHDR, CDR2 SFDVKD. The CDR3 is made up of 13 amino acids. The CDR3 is CATRTSGGNEQFF. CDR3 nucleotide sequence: TGTGCCACCAGGACTAGCGGGGGCAATGAGCAGTTCTTC.

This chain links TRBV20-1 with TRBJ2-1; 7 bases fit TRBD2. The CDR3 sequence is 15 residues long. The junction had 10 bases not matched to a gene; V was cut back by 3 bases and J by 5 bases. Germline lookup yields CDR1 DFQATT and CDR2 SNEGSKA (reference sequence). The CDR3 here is CSASRGLAEDNEQFF. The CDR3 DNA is TGCAGTGCTAGTCGTGGGCTAGCGGAAGACAATGAGCAGTTCTTC.

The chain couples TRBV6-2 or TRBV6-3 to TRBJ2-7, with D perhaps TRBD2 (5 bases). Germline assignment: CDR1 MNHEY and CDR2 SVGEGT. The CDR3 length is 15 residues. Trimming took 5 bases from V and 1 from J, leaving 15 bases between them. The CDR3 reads CASSGRGSLSYEQYF. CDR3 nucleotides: TGTGCCAGCAGTGGACGGGGATCGTTGTCCTACGAGCAGTACTTC.

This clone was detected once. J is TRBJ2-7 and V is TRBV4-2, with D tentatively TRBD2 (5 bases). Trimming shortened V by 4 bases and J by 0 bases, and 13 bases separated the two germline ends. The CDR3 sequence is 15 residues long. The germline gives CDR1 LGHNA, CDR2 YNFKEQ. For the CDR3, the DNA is TGTGCCAGCAGCCCCAGGAGCGGTGGCTCCTACGAGCAGTACTTC. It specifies CASSPRSGGSYEQYF.

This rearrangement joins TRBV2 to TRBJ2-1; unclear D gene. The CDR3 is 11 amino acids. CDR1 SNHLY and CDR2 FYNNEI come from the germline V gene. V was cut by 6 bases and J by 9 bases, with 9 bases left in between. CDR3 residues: CASRNEVEQFF. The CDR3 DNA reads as TGTGCCAGCAGAAATGAGGTTGAGCAGTTCTTC.